These 27 T cell receptor beta chains were all obtained from the same sample, sequenced in a study of blood T cell repertoires in COVID-19. The assay was immunoSEQ multiplex PCR, and TCRdb's table has in-frame clones only and misses some. The sample lists about 66,000 clones; about nine tenths were seen once. Material: peripheral blood. The receptors stem from a human donor in a cohort sampled during active COVID-19.

This chain joins TRBV2 and TRBJ2-7; 10 bases match TRBD2. V was clipped by 8 bases and J by 3 bases; unmatched bases: 13. CDR3 length: 16 residues. CDR1 and CDR2 (germline): SNHLY, FYNNEI. CDR3 in DNA: TGTGCCAGCCAGGGCTTTATTAGCGGGAGGATCTACGAGCAGTACTTC. Protein: CASQGFISGRIYEQYF.

This sequence joins TRBV27 and TRBJ1-4; 7 bases are shared with TRBD1. This CDR3 is 14 amino acids long. Germline trimming cut 8 bases from V and 6 bases from J; bases unmatched to any gene: 9. CDR1 and CDR2 from the germline V gene are MNHEY and SMNVEV (reference sequence). The CDR3 sequence is CASGDRAGDEKLFF. CDR3 nucleotide sequence: TGTGCCAGCGGAGACAGGGCCGGAGATGAAAAACTGTTTTTT.

The V and J genes are TRBV19 and TRBJ1-1, with D perhaps matching TRBD1 (5 bases). Trimming took 5 bases from V and 0 from J, leaving 10 bases between them. The CDR3 consists of 14 residues. CDR1 and CDR2 (germline): LNHDA, SQIVND (reference sequence). For the CDR3, the DNA is TGTGCCAGTAGTGTGGACACGCTGAACACTGAAGCTTTCTTT. Amino acids: CASSVDTLNTEAFF.

The rearrangement joins TRBV18 to TRBJ1-4, with a tentative D call TRBD1 (5 bases). V was trimmed by 4 bases and J by 0 bases, leaving 12 bases between them. CDR3 length equals 16 residues. CDR1 KGHSH and CDR2 LQKENI come from the germline V gene. DNA of the CDR3: TGTGCCAGCTCACTCGCGCAGGGCCCAACTAATGAAAAACTGTTTTTT. It yields the protein CASSLAQGPTNEKLFF.

As DNA, the CDR3 is TGTGCCAGCAGTGTCCAGAACACCGGGGAGCTGTTTTTT. This translates into CASSVQNTGELFF. This chain links TRBV6-4 with TRBJ2-2; D gene unclear. V dropped 4 bases and J dropped 1 base, with 4 bases sitting between them. CDR3 length: 13 amino acids. Looked up from germline, CDR1 is MRHNA and CDR2 is SNTAGT.

This chain connects TRBV3-1 (or the pseudogene TRBV3-2) to TRBJ2-1; the D is unclear. The CDR3 has 13 residues. V lost 0 bases and J 6 bases, leaving 6 bases between the germline ends. Per the germline V gene, CDR1 is LGHDT and CDR2 is YNNKEL (reference sequence). CDR3 loop: CASSQDPGNEQFF. DNA for the CDR3: TGTGCCAGCAGCCAAGATCCAGGCAATGAGCAGTTCTTC.

As concerns this clone: At one end the junction does not follow the germline gene, possibly because of a read error. The chain carries TRBV29-1 and TRBJ2-6, with D possibly TRBD1 on 6 matching bases. Germline V lookup: CDR1 SQVTM, CDR2 ANQGSEA. The CDR3 spans 16 residues. CDR3 sequence reads: CCVGGRGAGGANVLTF. In nucleotides, the CDR3 is TGCTGCGTTGGGGGCAGGGGAGCCGGGGGGGCCAACGTCCTGACTTTC. The full variable domain, with the rest looked up from reference TRBV29-1 and TRBJ2-6, is SAVISQKPSRDICQRGTSLTIQCQVDSQVTMMFWYRQQPGQSLTLIATANQGSEATYESGFVIDKFPISRPNLTFSTLTVSNMSPEDSSIYLCCVGGRGAGGANVLTFGAGSRLTVL.

The CDR3 loop is CATSKSRFGGNYYGYTF. CDR3 nucleotides: TGTGCCACCAGTAAATCGCGCTTCGGGGGGAATTACTATGGCTACACCTTC. The V call is TRBV24-1, the J call TRBJ1-2, with D possibly matching TRBD1 (5 bases). Germline lookup yields CDR1 KGHDR and CDR2 SFDVKD. This CDR3 has 17 residues. Trimming removed 6 bases from V and 3 bases from J, with 22 bases in between.

The chain combines TRBV4-3 with TRBJ2-3; 11 nucleotides match TRBD2. After removal of 5 bases from V and 0 bases from J, the junction contained 7 bases not matched to a gene. The CDR3 spans 17 residues. The germline V gene encodes CDR1 LGHNA and CDR2 YSLEER. The CDR3 protein is CASSYLAGGVSTDTQYF. In DNA, the CDR3 is TGCGCCAGCAGCTATCTAGCGGGGGGAGTCAGCACAGATACGCAGTATTTT.

The V gene is TRBV3-1 (or the pseudogene TRBV3-2), the J gene TRBJ2-2, with 8 bases fitting TRBD2. Looked up from germline, CDR1 is LGHDT and CDR2 is YNNKEL (reference sequence). V gave up 3 bases and J gave up 1 base; unmatched junction bases: 4. This CDR3 region has 16 residues. In DNA form, the CDR3 reads TGTGCCAGCAGCCATTTGCGGGGGGTGAACACCGGGGAGCTGTTTTTT. Protein sequence: CASSHLRGVNTGELFF.

The chain is built from TRBV6-5 and TRBJ2-3, with TRBD2 as a possible D gene (6 bases). The CDR3 has 15 residues. Per the germline V gene, CDR1 is MNHEY and CDR2 is SVGAGI. Trimming removed 4 bases at V and 2 bases at J, with 13 bases between. For the CDR3, the DNA is TGTGCCAGCAGTTTAGGGACTCCAAACACAGATACGCAGTATTTT. It specifies CASSLGTPNTDTQYF.

The chain recombines TRBV30 with TRBJ1-2, with TRBD1 matching over 7 bases. CDR1 is GTSNPN and CDR2 is SVGIG in the germline V gene (reference sequence). The CDR3 consists of 13 residues. With V trimmed by 7 bases and J by 2 bases, 7 bases remained unmatched. DNA of the CDR3: TGTGCCTCCCACAGGGGAATGAACTATGGCTACACCTTC. It specifies CASHRGMNYGYTF.

The V and J genes are TRBV6-5 and TRBJ2-7, with a weak D call TRBD2 (5 bases). Germline values: CDR1 MNHEY, CDR2 SVGAGI. V dropped 0 bases and J dropped 6 bases, with 15 bases sitting between them. This CDR3 has 15 amino acids. The CDR3 is CASSYSREWRSEQYF. CDR3 sequence (DNA): TGTGCCAGCAGTTACTCTAGGGAGTGGAGGAGCGAGCAGTACTTC.

This chain uses TRBV5-5 with TRBJ1-2, with D possibly TRBD1 on 6 matching bases. Germline CDR1 is SGHKS and CDR2 is YYEKEE (reference sequence). Trimming removed 2 bases at V and 4 bases at J, with 12 bases between. The CDR3 spans 14 residues. CDR3: CASSFDRPSYGYTF. The DNA of the CDR3 is TGTGCCAGCAGCTTCGACAGGCCAAGCTATGGCTACACCTTC.

The chain couples TRBV15 to TRBJ1-3; D unclear. Germline-derived CDR1 and CDR2 are LNHNV and YYDKDF (reference sequence). V lost 0 bases, J lost 0 bases, and 9 bases lay in between. The CDR3 totals 16 residues. CDR3 sequence: CATSRDRESSGNTIYF. As DNA, the CDR3 is TGTGCCACCAGCAGAGATCGTGAGAGCTCTGGAAACACCATATATTTT.

The chain uses TRBV6-2 or TRBV6-3 and TRBJ1-1, with 7 nucleotides matching TRBD1. After removal of 4 bases from V and 7 bases from J, the junction contained 3 bases not matched to a gene. The CDR3 consists of 12 residues. Germline-derived CDR1 and CDR2 are MNHEY and SVGEGT. The CDR3 DNA reads as TGTGCCAGCAGTTGGGGACAGCTTGAAGCTTTCTTT. Translated, it gives CASSWGQLEAFF.

The chain recombines TRBV6-5 with TRBJ2-7, with a possible D match to TRBD2 (6 bases). The CDR3 totals 13 residues. Trimming removed 8 bases at V and 1 base at J, with 12 bases between. CDR1 and CDR2 (germline): MNHEY, SVGAGI. The CDR3 loop reads CASGVGTSYEQYF. The CDR3 coding sequence is TGTGCCAGCGGGGTCGGGACTTCCTACGAGCAGTACTTC.

This clone has a single count. The V call is TRBV6-1, the J call TRBJ1-1, with D uncertain. Germline CDR1 MNHNS, CDR2 SASEGT. V shed 1 base and J shed 1 base, with 4 bases lying between them. This CDR3 spans 13 amino acids. The CDR3 DNA is TGTGCCAGCAGTGAAGATCGGAACACTGAAGCTTTCTTT. Translated, it gives CASSEDRNTEAFF.

The rearrangement uses TRBV24-1 and TRBJ2-1; 10 bases align to TRBD2. Per germline, CDR1 KGHDR and CDR2 SFDVKD. The CDR3 length is 18 residues. V shed 4 bases and J 0 bases; nucleotides not matched to a gene: 8. The CDR3 loop is CATSDRGLADTSYNEQFF. The CDR3 DNA sequence: TGTGCCACCAGTGACCGAGGACTAGCGGATACCTCCTACAATGAGCAGTTCTTC.

The chain combines TRBV6-5 with TRBJ1-2; TRBD1 aligns across 9 bases. Germline loops: CDR1 MNHEY, CDR2 SVGAGI. V shed 6 bases and J 5 bases; nucleotides not matched to a gene: 7. The CDR3 runs to 14 residues. The CDR3 region is CASRGTGWFYGYTF. The CDR3, as DNA: TGTGCCAGCAGGGGGACAGGGTGGTTTTATGGCTACACCTTC.

The chain recombines TRBV3-1 (or the pseudogene TRBV3-2) with TRBJ2-5; TRBD1 aligns across 8 bases. Germline lookup yields CDR1 LGHDT and CDR2 YNNKEL (reference sequence). This CDR3 spans 14 amino acids. Unmatched junction bases numbered 6, after V lost 4 bases and J lost 5 bases. The CDR3 DNA reads as TGTGCCAGCAGCCCGGACAGGGAGGTTGAGACCCAGTACTTC. Translated, it gives CASSPDREVETQYF.

The chain joins TRBV5-1 to TRBJ2-7; the match to TRBD1 covers 9 bases. The length of the CDR3 is 15 residues. The V and J ends lost 2 bases and 0 bases, in that order; junction bases with no gene match: 3. The germline V gene has CDR1 SGHRS and CDR2 YFSETQ. CDR3 region: CASSFGDRASYEQYF. DNA of the CDR3: TGCGCCAGCAGCTTCGGGGACAGGGCCTCCTACGAGCAGTACTTC.

The J gene is TRBJ1-2, the V gene TRBV12-5; 7 bases align to TRBD1. V was clipped by 2 bases and J by 3 bases; unmatched bases: 3. CDR1 and CDR2 (germline): LGHNT, FRNRAP. There are 14 residues in the CDR3. CDR3 in DNA: TGTGCTAGTGGTTTGTCCGGGACAGACTATGGCTACACCTTC. It translates to CASGLSGTDYGYTF.

The CDR3 is CASSPSAGANNSPLHF. The CDR3 nucleotides are TGTGCCAGCTCACCTTCCGCGGGGGCTAATAATTCACCCCTCCACTTT. The V call is TRBV18, the J call TRBJ1-6, with a weak D call TRBD1 (6 bases). This CDR3 region has 16 residues. V was trimmed by 3 bases and J by 5 bases, leaving 14 bases between them. CDR1 KGHSH and CDR2 LQKENI come from the germline V gene.

The rearrangement links TRBV7-3 to TRBJ2-2, with TRBD1 matching 10 bases. Losses at the gene ends were 2 bases for V and 5 bases for J; bases not matched to a gene: 2. CDR1 and CDR2 from the germline V gene are SGHTA and FQGTGA. This CDR3 region has 15 residues. CDR3 region: CASSLVGQGTGELFF. The DNA for the CDR3 is TGTGCCAGCAGCTTAGTGGGACAGGGGACCGGGGAGCTGTTTTTT.

This clone was seen a single time. The chain is built from TRBV6-2 or TRBV6-3 and TRBJ2-7; perhaps TRBD1 as D (6 bases). Germline V gives CDR1 MNHEY, CDR2 SVGEGT. V lost 6 bases to trimming and J lost 2 bases, with 14 bases between them. CDR3 size: 14 residues. Here the CDR3 reads CASSRTVGAYEQYF. In nucleotides, the CDR3 is TGTGCCAGCAGCAGGACAGTTGGGGCCTACGAGCAGTACTTC.

This chain connects TRBV6-5 to TRBJ2-1; TRBD2 is a possible D gene (6 bases). CDR3 length: 13 residues. Trimming left V 6 bases short and J 7 bases short, with 13 bases between. Germline V lookup: CDR1 MNHEY, CDR2 SVGAGI. CDR3 residues: CASRASAGNEQFF. Written as DNA, the CDR3 is TGTGCCAGCAGGGCTAGCGCCGGGAATGAGCAGTTCTTC.